This T cell receptor beta chain was captured in a study of vaccination effects on CD4 cells after COVID-19. Turning to the study itself: Antigen-specific CD4+ T cells were expanded with viral peptide pools in the ViraFEST assay before sequencing.

Trimming removed 3 bases from V and 8 bases from J, with 13 bases in between. This CDR3 comprises 13 residues. A remark on this clone: Its antigen is not known.

The culture ran for roughly ten days before CD4+ T cells were isolated. Sequenced by immunoSEQ multiplex PCR; TCRdb stores in-frame clones only, minus some. This repertoire shows tens of thousands of clones, approximately 80% found once; its top ten account for 2.5% to 3.5%. Study conclusions and caveats: Clonal contraction was marked in infection- and vaccine-induced clones late after vaccination. In vaccinees who were healthy, merely 1 out of 255 vaccine-induced clones cross-reacted with common cold coronaviruses.

This clonotype was sampled from a human donor who received a COVID-19 vaccine. The specimen comprised CD4+ T cells from PBMCs cultured without peptide, sampled before COVID-19 vaccination. The chain couples TRBV12-3 or TRBV12-4 to TRBJ1-1; no reliable D call. The CDR3: CASSFRVRSEAFF. Written as DNA, the CDR3 is TGTGCCAGCAGTTTTCGGGTACGCTCCGAAGCTTTCTTT.